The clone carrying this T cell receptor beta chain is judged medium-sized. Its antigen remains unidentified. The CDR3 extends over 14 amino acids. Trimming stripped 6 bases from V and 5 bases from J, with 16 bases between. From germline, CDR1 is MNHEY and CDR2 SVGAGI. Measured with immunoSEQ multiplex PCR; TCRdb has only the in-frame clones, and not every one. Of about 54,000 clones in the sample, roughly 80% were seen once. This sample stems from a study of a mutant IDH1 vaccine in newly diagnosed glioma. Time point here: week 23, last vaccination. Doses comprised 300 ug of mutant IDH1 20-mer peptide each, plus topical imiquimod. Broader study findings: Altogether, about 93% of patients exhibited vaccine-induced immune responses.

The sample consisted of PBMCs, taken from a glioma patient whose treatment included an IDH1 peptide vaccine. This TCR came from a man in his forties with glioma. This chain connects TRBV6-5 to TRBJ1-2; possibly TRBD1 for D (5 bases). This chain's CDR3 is CASSRGTAEYGYTF. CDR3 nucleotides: TGTGCCAGCAGCAGAGGGACCGCAGAGTATGGCTACACCTTC.